The 31 T cell receptor beta chains below were found in one sample sequenced in a study of PD-1 blockade in classical Hodgkin lymphoma. Each patient experienced a relapse that followed autologous stem cell transplantation, and brentuximab vedotin exposure varied. Profiled with immunoSEQ multiplex PCR; TCRdb holds only in-frame clones, not every one. The sample shows about 58,000 clones, under 95% of them seen only once. Source: peripheral blood mononuclear cells (PBMCs), taken before the second cycle of nivolumab. These receptors were obtained from a human donor with classical Hodgkin lymphoma.

The rearrangement uses TRBV5-6 and TRBJ2-5, with D possibly being TRBD1 or TRBD2 (5 bases each). V shed 4 bases and J shed 3 bases, with 16 bases lying between them. The germline V gene has CDR1 SGHDT and CDR2 YYEEEE. This CDR3 contains 15 residues. In DNA form, the CDR3 reads TGTGCCAGCAGCCGAAGGGGACGGACCGAAGAGACCCAGTACTTC. This translates into CASSRRGRTEETQYF.

J is TRBJ1-2 and V is TRBV6-1, with D perhaps matching TRBD1 (6 bases). Between the trimmed V and J ends, which lost 6 bases and 4 bases, there was a span of 18 bases. The CDR3 covers 15 residues. Germline V gene data show CDR1 as MNHNS and CDR2 as SASEGT. The CDR3 spells CASRSSGEGAYGYTF. The CDR3 DNA follows: TGTGCCAGCAGGTCCTCAGGGGAAGGGGCCTATGGCTACACCTTC.

The chain employs TRBV7-2 and TRBJ2-5; TRBD2 might be the D (6 bases). V was pared by 5 bases and J by 7 bases, with 20 bases between. The V gene's germline CDR1 is SGHTA and CDR2 FQGNSA. The CDR3 length is 15 residues. The CDR3 DNA sequence: TGTGCCAGCAGCGCCGCACCGGGACTCCTTACGACCCAGTACTTC. Translation gives CASSAAPGLLTTQYF.

The CDR3: CASSLEGTGVFVTEAFF. Written as DNA, the CDR3 is TGTGCCAGCAGCTTAGAGGGGACAGGGGTTTTCGTGACTGAAGCTTTCTTT. The V and J genes are TRBV7-8 and TRBJ1-1; the match to TRBD1 covers 10 bases. This CDR3 comprises 17 residues. From germline, CDR1 is SGHVS and CDR2 FQNEAQ. V was pared by 1 base and J by 5 bases, with 10 bases of the junction left unmatched.

The V and J genes are TRBV12-5 and TRBJ1-5; TRBD1 is a possible D gene (5 bases). CDR1 is LGHNT and CDR2 is FRNRAP in the germline V gene. Trimming left V 5 bases short and J 1 base short, with 18 bases between. The CDR3 has 17 residues. For the CDR3, the DNA is TGTGCTAGTGGTCTGCGGACGGGGGGGGACAGCAATCAGCCCCAGCATTTT. Its protein is CASGLRTGGDSNQPQHF.

V gene TRBV28 combines with J gene TRBJ2-4; 10 nucleotides match TRBD1. Unmatched junction bases numbered 12, after V lost 6 bases and J lost 1 base. Per germline, CDR1 MDHEN and CDR2 SYDVKM. The CDR3 is made up of 18 amino acids. CDR3 region: CASRGTGALEWAKNIQYF. The CDR3 DNA is TGTGCCAGCAGAGGGACAGGGGCCCTAGAATGGGCCAAAAACATTCAGTACTTC.

This rearrangement joins TRBV30 to TRBJ2-5; D is perhaps TRBD2 (6 bases). This CDR3 comprises 13 residues. The germline V and J ends were trimmed by 2 bases and 5 bases, with 12 bases remaining between them. In germline, CDR1 is GTSNPN, CDR2 SVGIG (reference sequence). CDR3 amino acids: CAWSQRVGETQYF. The CDR3 region has the DNA TGTGCCTGGAGTCAGCGGGTCGGGGAGACCCAGTACTTC.

The gene calls are TRBV19 and TRBJ2-7; D may be TRBD1 (5 bases). Germline V CDR1 and CDR2: LNHDA, SQIVND (reference sequence). V gave up 3 bases and J gave up 1 base, with 13 bases separating them. There are 15 residues in the CDR3. The CDR3 DNA sequence: TGTGCCAGTAGTATCGGTCAGGGAAGTTCCTACGAGCAGTACTTC. Translated, it gives CASSIGQGSSYEQYF.

V gene TRBV5-8 combines with J gene TRBJ1-1; D call uncertain. Germline CDR1 SGHTS, CDR2 YDEGEE. This CDR3 has 15 amino acids. V was clipped by 5 bases and J by 3 bases, with 17 bases between them. The CDR3 loop reads CASSQGQSRYTEAFF. The CDR3 DNA reads TGTGCCAGCAGTCAAGGCCAGTCCAGGTACACTGAAGCTTTCTTT.

This clone was recorded only once. This sequence joins TRBV4-2 and TRBJ2-1, with TRBD1 identical over 7 bases. The CDR3 spans 15 residues. After removal of 5 bases from V and 7 bases from J, the junction contained 11 bases not matched to a gene. Germline V gene sequence: CDR1 LGHNA, CDR2 YNFKEQ. In DNA form, the CDR3 reads TGTGCCAGCAGCTGGGACAGTTCCAGTCTTAATGAGCAGTTCTTC. Protein: CASSWDSSSLNEQFF.

The chain uses TRBV28 and TRBJ2-7; perhaps D is TRBD1 or TRBD2 (6 bases each). V lost 6 bases to trimming and J lost 7 bases, with 25 bases between them. The CDR3 consists of 16 residues. Germline V gene sequence: CDR1 MDHEN, CDR2 SYDVKM. For the CDR3, the DNA is TGTGCCAGCAGCCTTACGGACGGGGACCTAGGGGGGGAGCAGTACTTC. Translation gives CASSLTDGDLGGEQYF.

The chain recombines TRBV29-1 with TRBJ2-1; D is unresolved. The CDR3 runs to 13 residues. Trimming removed 3 bases from V and 3 bases from J, with 9 bases in between. Germline V lookup: CDR1 SQVTM, CDR2 ANQGSEA. The CDR3 sequence: CSVDSLDYNEQFF. CDR3 in DNA: TGCAGCGTTGACAGTCTAGACTACAATGAGCAGTTCTTC.

The genes are TRBV7-9 and TRBJ1-2; 9 bases line up with TRBD1. V was pared by 5 bases and J by 2 bases, with 3 bases of the junction left unmatched. This CDR3 spans 14 amino acids. The germline V gene encodes CDR1 SEHNR and CDR2 FQNEAQ (reference sequence). CDR3 DNA sequence: TGTGCCAGCAGCCCGGGACAGGGCAACTATGGCTACACCTTC. It encodes CASSPGQGNYGYTF.

Only a few counts were recorded for this clone. The gene calls are TRBV27 and TRBJ1-5; 9 bases line up with TRBD1. V lost 2 bases and J lost 4; bases outside the gene matches: 3. CDR1 and CDR2 from the germline V gene are MNHEY and SMNVEV (reference sequence). CDR3 size: 15 residues. The CDR3 here is CASSLGTGLNQPQHF. CDR3 sequence (DNA): TGTGCCAGCAGTTTAGGGACAGGGTTGAATCAGCCCCAGCATTTT.

The chain carries TRBV7-9 and TRBJ2-1; 8 bases are shared with TRBD1. V shed 1 base, J shed 6 bases, and the junction held 11 bases outside the gene matches. The CDR3 has 17 residues. Germline CDR1 and CDR2: SEHNR and FQNEAQ (reference sequence). For the CDR3, the DNA is TGTGCCAGCAGCTTAGAATGGGGACAGGTGGTGATCAATGAGCAGTTCTTC. Protein product: CASSLEWGQVVINEQFF.

The gene calls are TRBV6-5 and TRBJ1-2; 7 nucleotides align to TRBD1. The V and J ends lost 4 bases and 2 bases, in that order; junction bases with no gene match: 10. Germline values: CDR1 MNHEY, CDR2 SVGAGI. CDR3 length: 16 amino acids. The CDR3 DNA follows: TGTGCCAGCAGTTCCCCGTACAGGGGAGGGAACTATGGCTACACCTTC. Protein: CASSSPYRGGNYGYTF.

This chain connects TRBV13 to TRBJ2-3; D is perhaps TRBD1 or TRBD2 (6 bases each). Trimming removed 7 bases at V and 1 base at J, with 21 bases between. The CDR3 spans 17 residues. CDR1 and CDR2 (germline): PRHDT, FYEKMQ (reference sequence). As DNA, the CDR3 is TGTGCCAGCACGGTTCATTTTAACGGGGGCCGCACAGATACGCAGTATTTT. Its protein product is CASTVHFNGGRTDTQYF.

This clone was seen a few times. The gene calls are TRBV5-1 and TRBJ2-1; 8 nucleotides align to TRBD1. CDR3 length: 14 residues. CDR1 is SGHRS, CDR2 YFSETQ, per germline. The V gene end was trimmed by 6 bases and the J gene end by 4 bases; junction bases not matched to a gene: 6. The chain's CDR3 is CASNPGQAYNEQFF. The CDR3 DNA reads as TGCGCCAGCAACCCGGGACAGGCATACAATGAGCAGTTCTTC.

This rearrangement joins TRBV29-1 to TRBJ2-2; tentatively, D is TRBD1 (6 bases). The V end lost 5 bases, the J end lost 3 bases, and 7 bases lay between the germline ends. The CDR3 is 12 residues long. Germline CDR1 and CDR2: SQVTM and ANQGSEA. The CDR3 sequence: CSVSGDTGELFF. As DNA, the CDR3 is TGCAGCGTTTCAGGGGACACCGGGGAGCTGTTTTTT.

The chain couples TRBV19 to TRBJ2-7; D assignment may be TRBD1 or TRBD2 (5 bases each). The germline CDR1 and CDR2 sequences are LNHDA and SQIVND (reference sequence). V was pared by 1 base and J by 7 bases, with 14 bases between. This CDR3 has 14 residues. CDR3 loop: CASSIAQGPWEQYF. In DNA form, the CDR3 reads TGTGCCAGTAGTATAGCCCAGGGACCTTGGGAGCAGTACTTC. The whole variable domain, filled in from reference TRBV19 and TRBJ2-7, reads DGGITQSPKYLFRKEGQNVTLSCEQNLNHDAMYWYRQDPGQGLRLIYYSQIVNDFQKGDIAEGYSVSREKKESFPLTVTSAQKNPTAFYLCASSIAQGPWEQYFGPGTRLTVT.

This chain uses TRBV2 with TRBJ2-7, with 13 bases fitting TRBD2. The CDR3 totals 20 residues. Germline CDR1 and CDR2: SNHLY and FYNNEI. Germline trimming cut 6 bases from V and 3 bases from J; bases unmatched to any gene: 20. The CDR3: CASRVIYGTSGTRGIYEQYF. The CDR3 DNA reads TGTGCCAGCAGGGTTATATACGGGACTAGCGGGACCCGCGGGATCTACGAGCAGTACTTC.

This clone occurred a few times. The chain recombines TRBV14 with TRBJ1-2; TRBD1 aligns across 9 bases. V trimming: 4 bases; J trimming: 6 bases; junction bases outside the gene matches: 12. This CDR3 is built from 16 residues. From germline, CDR1 is SGHDN and CDR2 FVKESK. The CDR3 DNA reads TGTGCCAGCAGCCCCCTGCCGGGACAGGGTGTCAATGGCTACACCTTC. It yields the protein CASSPLPGQGVNGYTF.

The sample holds one count of this clone. This chain joins TRBV2 and TRBJ2-7; 13 bases are shared with TRBD2. CDR3 length equals 16 residues. Germline trimming cut 1 base from V and 3 bases from J; bases unmatched to any gene: 3. Germline CDR1 is SNHLY and CDR2 is FYNNEI. CDR3 loop: CASSEGTSGGYYEQYF. The DNA for the CDR3 is TGTGCCAGCAGTGAAGGGACTAGCGGGGGTTACTACGAGCAGTACTTC.

The chain has TRBV30 and TRBJ1-6, with 11 bases identical to TRBD1. CDR3 length: 15 residues. The trim removed 0 bases at V and 9 bases at J, leaving 4 bases unmatched. The germline gives CDR1 GTSNPN, CDR2 SVGIG (reference sequence). In DNA, the CDR3 is TGTGCCTGGAGTGTACCCGGGACAGGGGGTTCACCCCTCCACTTT. Protein product: CAWSVPGTGGSPLHF.

The chain links TRBV19 to TRBJ1-2; D gene unclear. The CDR3 length is 15 residues. Germline V CDR1 and CDR2: LNHDA, SQIVND (reference sequence). Trimming shortened V by 8 bases and J by 0 bases, and 16 bases separated the two germline ends. The CDR3 loop is CASGFQVPTNYGYTF. CDR3 nucleotides: TGTGCCAGTGGTTTCCAGGTTCCTACTAACTATGGCTACACCTTC.

The V call is TRBV19, the J call TRBJ1-1, with 7 nucleotides matching TRBD1. The V segment lost 1 base and the J segment 1 base; nucleotides outside the gene matches: 0. Germline CDR1 reads LNHDA; CDR2 reads SQIVND (reference sequence). The CDR3 is made up of 14 amino acids. The CDR3 region is CASSIGTGNTEAFF. CDR3 coding DNA: TGTGCCAGTAGTATAGGGACAGGGAACACTGAAGCTTTCTTT.

The chain links TRBV4-3 to TRBJ2-1; TRBD2 matches 7 bases. Germline values: CDR1 LGHNA, CDR2 YSLEER. V lost 7 bases to trimming and J lost 8 bases; unmatched junction nucleotides: 8. The CDR3 consists of 13 residues. DNA for the CDR3: TGCGCCAGCACCCCCCCGGGGGGTTATGAGCAGTTCTTC. Translated, it gives CASTPPGGYEQFF.

This clone was seen a single time. The rearrangement uses TRBV5-6 and TRBJ2-7; 7 bases fit TRBD1. V gave up 0 bases and J gave up 7 bases; unmatched junction bases: 10. This CDR3 spans 15 amino acids. Germline V lookup: CDR1 SGHDT, CDR2 YYEEEE. CDR3 residues: CASSLEGDRAWEQYF. The CDR3 bases are TGTGCCAGCAGCTTGGAGGGAGACAGGGCCTGGGAGCAGTACTTC.

The chain couples TRBV2 to TRBJ2-5, with 9 bases aligning to TRBD1. Looked up from germline, CDR1 is SNHLY and CDR2 is FYNNEI. This CDR3 has 15 amino acids. The V and J ends lost 6 bases and 5 bases, in that order; junction bases with no gene match: 10. In DNA form, the CDR3 reads TGTGCCAGCAGGCCCACCGGGACAGGGTGGGAGACCCAGTACTTC. This codes for CASRPTGTGWETQYF.

The CDR3 nucleotides are TGTGCCATCAGTGCGCCAAGCTCTGGAAACACCATATATTTT. This translates into CAISAPSSGNTIYF. The rearrangement joins TRBV10-3 to TRBJ1-3; D is unresolved. The length of the CDR3 is 14 residues. Germline V gene lookup returns CDR1 ENHRY and CDR2 SYGVKD. With 4 bases removed from V and 0 bases from J, the gap between germline ends came to 7 bases.

The chain recombines TRBV2 with TRBJ2-1; 12 nucleotides align to TRBD2. This CDR3 contains 15 residues. The V gene's germline CDR1 is SNHLY and CDR2 FYNNEI. Losses at the gene ends were 6 bases for V and 9 bases for J; bases not matched to a gene: 9. The CDR3 region is CASRASSGGATEQFF. For the CDR3, the DNA is TGTGCCAGCAGAGCGTCTAGCGGGGGGGCAACTGAGCAGTTCTTC.